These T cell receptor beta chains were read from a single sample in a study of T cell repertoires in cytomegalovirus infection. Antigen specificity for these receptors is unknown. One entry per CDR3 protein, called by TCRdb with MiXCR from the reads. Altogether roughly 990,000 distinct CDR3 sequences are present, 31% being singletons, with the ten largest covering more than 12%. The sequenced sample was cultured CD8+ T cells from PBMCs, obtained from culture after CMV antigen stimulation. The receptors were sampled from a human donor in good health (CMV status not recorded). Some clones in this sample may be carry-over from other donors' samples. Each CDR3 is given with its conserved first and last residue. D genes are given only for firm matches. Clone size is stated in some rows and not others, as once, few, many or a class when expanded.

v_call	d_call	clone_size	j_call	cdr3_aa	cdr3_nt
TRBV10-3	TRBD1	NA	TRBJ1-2	CAISDSPGQEYGYTF	TGTGCCATCAGTGATTCCCCGGGACAGGAATATGGCTACACCTTC
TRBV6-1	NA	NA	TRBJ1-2	CASFKITPPGYGYTF	TGTGCCAGCTTCAAAATAACCCCGCCGGGCTATGGCTACACCTTC
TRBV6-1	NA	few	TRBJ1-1	CASSPRQFMNTEAFF	TGTGCCAGCAGTCCGCGACAATTTATGAACACTGAAGCTTTCTTT
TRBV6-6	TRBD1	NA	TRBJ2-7	CASLGTGDGYEQYF	TGTGCCAGCCTTGGGACAGGGGATGGATACGAGCAGTACTTC
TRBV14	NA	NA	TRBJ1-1	CASSQRVGRGNTEAFF	TGTGCCAGCAGCCAAAGGGTGGGCAGGGGGAACACTGAAGCTTTCTTT
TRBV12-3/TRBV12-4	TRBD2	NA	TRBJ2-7	CASGGGLHEQYF	TGTGCCAGCGGGGGAGGGCTACACGAGCAGTACTTC
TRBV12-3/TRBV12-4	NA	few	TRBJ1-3	CASSLYRGTSQPDTIYF	TGTGCCAGCAGTTTGTATCGTGGGACATCTCAGCCGGACACCATATATTTT
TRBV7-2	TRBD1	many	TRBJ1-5	CASSLYGGGDQPQHF	TGTGCCAGCAGCTTATATGGAGGGGGCGATCAGCCCCAGCATTTT
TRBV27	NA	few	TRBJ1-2	CASSPNSPGVYGYTF	TGTGCCAGCAGTCCAAACAGCCCCGGGGTCTATGGCTACACCTTC
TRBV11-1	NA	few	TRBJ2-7	CASKSGSEQYF	TGTGCCAGCAAGTCGGGCAGCGAGCAGTACTTC
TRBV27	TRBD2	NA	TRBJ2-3	CASIGLASTDTQYF	TGTGCCAGCATTGGACTAGCAAGCACAGATACGCAGTATTTT
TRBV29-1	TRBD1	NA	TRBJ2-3	CSVQGPDDRGHTDTQYF	TGCAGCGTGCAGGGCCCTGATGACAGGGGACACACAGATACGCAGTATTTT
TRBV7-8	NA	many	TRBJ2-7	CASSFDSYEQYF	TGTGCCAGCAGCTTTGACAGCTACGAGCAGTACTTC
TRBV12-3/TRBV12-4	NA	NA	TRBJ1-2	CASRSRGHGVQEGYTF	TGTGCCAGCAGATCTAGGGGACATGGGGTGCAAGAGGGCTACACCTTC
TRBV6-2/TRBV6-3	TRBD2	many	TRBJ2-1	CASSYSKGTSGGPSYNEQFF	TGTGCCAGCAGTTACTCGAAAGGGACTAGCGGGGGTCCTAGCTACAATGAGCAGTTCTTC
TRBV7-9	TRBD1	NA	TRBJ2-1	CASVRQGSSSYNEQFF	TGTGCCAGCGTCCGACAGGGCTCAAGCTCCTACAATGAGCAGTTCTTC
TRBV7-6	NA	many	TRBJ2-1	CASSLVWDSWNEQFF	TGTGCCAGCAGCTTAGTATGGGACTCATGGAATGAGCAGTTCTTC
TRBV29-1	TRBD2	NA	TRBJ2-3	CKATSGGATDTQYF	TGCAAAGCAACTAGCGGGGGGGCGACAGATACGCAGTATTTT
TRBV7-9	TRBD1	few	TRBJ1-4	CASSRDRDREKLFF	TGTGCCAGCAGCAGGGACAGGGACAGGGAAAAACTGTTTTTT
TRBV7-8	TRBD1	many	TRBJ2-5	CASRPLRTGGRETQYF	TGTGCCAGCAGACCGCTTCGGACAGGGGGTCGGGAGACCCAGTACTTC
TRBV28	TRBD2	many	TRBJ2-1	CASSRTAGGDNEQFF	TGTGCCAGCAGTCGAACGGCGGGGGGAGATAATGAGCAGTTCTTC
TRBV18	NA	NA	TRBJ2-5	CASSPEVVADLQETQYF	TGTGCCAGCTCACCTGAGGTAGTAGCGGACTTACAAGAGACCCAGTACTTC
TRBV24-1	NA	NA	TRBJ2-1	CATGPPGGYNEQFF	TGTGCCACCGGGCCCCCTGGGGGCTACAATGAGCAGTTCTTC
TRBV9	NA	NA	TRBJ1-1	CASSVEAFF	TGTGCCAGCAGCGTAGAAGCTTTCTTT
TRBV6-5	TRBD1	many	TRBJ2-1	CASSKTGADNEQFF	TGTGCCAGCAGTAAGACAGGGGCCGACAATGAGCAGTTCTTC
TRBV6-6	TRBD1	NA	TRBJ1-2	CASSYSMEYRGLGYGYTF	TGTGCCAGCAGTTACTCGATGGAATACAGGGGCCTCGGCTATGGCTACACCTTC
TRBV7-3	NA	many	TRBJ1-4	CASSLYRATNEKLFF	TGTGCCAGCAGCCTCTACAGAGCAACTAATGAAAAACTGTTTTTT
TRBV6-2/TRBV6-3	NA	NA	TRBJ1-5	CASSYRGRGNQPQHF	TGTGCCAGCAGTTACCGTGGTCGGGGCAATCAGCCCCAGCATTTT
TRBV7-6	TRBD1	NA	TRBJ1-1	CASSWTGGLKNTEAFF	TGTGCCAGCAGCTGGACAGGGGGCCTAAAGAACACTGAAGCTTTCTTT
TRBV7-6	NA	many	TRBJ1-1	CASSFEPAGYTEAFF	TGTGCCAGCAGCTTCGAACCAGCCGGATACACTGAAGCTTTCTTT
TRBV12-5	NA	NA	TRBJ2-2	CASALGGTGELFF	TGTGCTAGCGCCCTCGGAGGCACCGGGGAGCTGTTTTTT
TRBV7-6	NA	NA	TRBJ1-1	CASSLRQGLTEAFF	TGTGCCAGCAGCTTGCGGCAGGGGCTCACTGAAGCTTTCTTT
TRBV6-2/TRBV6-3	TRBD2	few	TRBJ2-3	CASSYSTSGYYTDTQYF	TGTGCCAGCAGTTACTCTACTAGCGGATATTACACAGATACGCAGTATTTT
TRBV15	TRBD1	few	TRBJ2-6	CATSLPRGQGPSGANVLTF	TGTGCCACCAGCCTCCCTAGGGGACAGGGTCCCTCTGGGGCCAACGTCCTGACTTTC
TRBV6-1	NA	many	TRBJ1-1	CASSEPGMNTEAFF	TGTGCCAGCAGTGAACCAGGAATGAACACTGAAGCTTTCTTT
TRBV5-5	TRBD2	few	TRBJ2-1	CASSLRGGKFPNEQFF	TGTGCCAGCAGCTTGCGGGGGGGGAAGTTCCCCAATGAGCAGTTCTTC
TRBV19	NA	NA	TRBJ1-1	CASSILRATEAFF	TGTGCCAGTAGTATACTACGGGCCACTGAAGCTTTCTTT
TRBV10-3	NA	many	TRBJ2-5	CAISESGKGMKTQYF	TGTGCCATCAGTGAGTCGGGTAAAGGAATGAAGACCCAGTACTTC
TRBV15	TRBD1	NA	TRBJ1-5	CATSRDDRGYSNQPQHF	TGTGCCACCAGCAGAGACGACAGGGGGTACAGCAATCAGCCCCAGCATTTT
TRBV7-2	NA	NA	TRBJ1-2	CASSSIMTVSLIGYTF	TGTGCCAGCAGCTCCATTATGACAGTTTCCCTTATCGGCTACACCTTC
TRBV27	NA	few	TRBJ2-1	CASSASGRNEQFF	TGTGCCAGCAGTGCTTCGGGTCGCAATGAGCAGTTCTTC
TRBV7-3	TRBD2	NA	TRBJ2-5	CASSYPLLGGETQYF	TGTGCCAGCTCCTACCCTCTTTTGGGAGGGGAGACCCAGTACTTC
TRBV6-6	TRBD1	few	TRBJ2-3	CASSLRDREAVGTDTQYF	TGTGCCAGCAGCCTCCGGGACAGGGAAGCCGTTGGCACAGATACGCAGTATTTT
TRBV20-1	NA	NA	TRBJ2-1	CSARGAWLRNFNEQFF	TGCAGTGCTAGAGGGGCCTGGCTCCGGAATTTCAATGAGCAGTTCTTC
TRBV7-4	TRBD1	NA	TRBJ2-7	CASSLEDRGYEQYF	TGTGCCAGCAGCTTAGAGGACAGGGGTTACGAGCAGTACTTC
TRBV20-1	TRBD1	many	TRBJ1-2	CSAPRTGANYGYTF	TGCAGTGCGCCGCGGACAGGGGCTAACTATGGCTACACCTTC
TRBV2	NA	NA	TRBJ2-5	CASTTGKETQYF	TGTGCCAGCACAACAGGGAAAGAGACCCAGTACTTC
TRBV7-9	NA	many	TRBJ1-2	CASSLGANYGYTF	TGTGCCAGCAGCTTAGGTGCTAACTATGGCTACACCTTC
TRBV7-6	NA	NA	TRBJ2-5	CASSQLATQYF	TGTGCCAGCAGCCAACTCGCGACCCAGTACTTC
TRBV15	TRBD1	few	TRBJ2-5	CATTRDRGAQETQYF	TGTGCCACAACCCGGGACAGGGGGGCCCAAGAGACCCAGTACTTC
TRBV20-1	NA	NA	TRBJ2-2	CSAENGVVEVGELFF	TGCAGTGCTGAGAACGGGGTTGTCGAAGTCGGGGAGCTGTTTTTT
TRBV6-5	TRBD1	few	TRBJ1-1	CASSYPLPTGDAEAFF	TGTGCCAGCAGTTACCCCCTCCCGACAGGGGACGCTGAAGCTTTCTTT